The table lists the clone carrying this T cell receptor beta chain with many counts. The data originate from a study of neurological immune-mediated disorders. The germline CDR1 and CDR2 sequences are SGDLS and YYNGEE. This CDR3 spans 14 amino acids. V gave up 6 bases and J gave up 0 bases, with 12 bases separating them. TCRdb analysed the 5' RACE reads with MiXCR anew, one entry per CDR3 protein. The sample yields 35,000 to 45,000 distinct CDR3 sequences, almost 7.5% seen once. Sequencing used PBMCs. The rearrangement uses TRBV9 and TRBJ1-1; D not certain. The clonotype was recovered from a woman in her forties in good health. Here the CDR3 reads CASTPDTMNTEAFF. CDR3 bases: TGTGCCAGCACCCCCGACACCATGAACACTGAAGCTTTCTTT.